This TCR beta chain was recorded in a study of monozygotic twins with inflammatory bowel disease. From its re-call of the 5' RACE reads, TCRdb lists each CDR3 protein once, without DNA. The listing records 300,000 to 400,000 distinct CDR3 sequences. CDR3 length: 16 amino acids. Germline V lookup: CDR1 SGHRS, CDR2 YFSETQ. Material for sequencing was blood. The TCR was taken from a human donor with ulcerative colitis or Crohn's disease, or a healthy co-twin of an affected twin (not recorded which). J is TRBJ2-1 and V is TRBV5-1; TCRdb outputs TRBD2, but without DNA this stays unchecked. This chain's CDR3 is CASSQLARSSYNEQFF.